What follows describes a single TCR beta chain. The sample is drawn from a study of blood T cells in healthy people across ages. The second PCR ran roughly 6 to 11 cycles with a sample-barcoded 5' primer and J-beta primers. TCRdb re-called the 5' RACE reads with MiXCR, one entry per CDR3 protein. The sample holds 450,000 to 700,000 distinct CDR3 sequences, 27% seen once. The germline V gene encodes CDR1 MNHEY and CDR2 SVGEGT. The CDR3 sequence is 14 residues long. V was trimmed by 5 bases and J by 0 bases, leaving 8 bases between them. Source material: blood. The J gene is TRBJ2-1, the V gene TRBV6-2 or TRBV6-3; D is perhaps TRBD2 (5 bases). This clonotype originated in a woman in her 70s in good health. CDR3 protein: CASSVRDSYNEQFF. The CDR3 coding sequence is TGTGCCAGCAGTGTCCGGGACTCCTACAATGAGCAGTTCTTC.